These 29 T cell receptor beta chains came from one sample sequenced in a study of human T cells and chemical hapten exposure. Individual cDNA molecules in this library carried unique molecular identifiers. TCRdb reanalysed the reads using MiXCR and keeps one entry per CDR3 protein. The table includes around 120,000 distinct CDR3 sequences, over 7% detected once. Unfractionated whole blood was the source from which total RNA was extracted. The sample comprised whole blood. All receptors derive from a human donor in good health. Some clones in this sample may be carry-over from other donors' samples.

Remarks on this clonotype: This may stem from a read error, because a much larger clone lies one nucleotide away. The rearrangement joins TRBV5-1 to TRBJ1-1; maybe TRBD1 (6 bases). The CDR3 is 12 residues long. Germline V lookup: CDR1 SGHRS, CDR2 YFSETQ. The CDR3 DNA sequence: TGCGACAGCAGCTTGACAGGCACTGAAGCTTTCTTT. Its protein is CDSSLTGTEAFF.

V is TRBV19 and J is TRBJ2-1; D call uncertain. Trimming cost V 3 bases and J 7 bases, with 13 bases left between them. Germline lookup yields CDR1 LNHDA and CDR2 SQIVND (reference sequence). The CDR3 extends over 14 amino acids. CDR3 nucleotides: TGTGCCAGTAGTATTACCCTCCTTAAGAATGAGCAGTTCTTC. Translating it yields CASSITLLKNEQFF.

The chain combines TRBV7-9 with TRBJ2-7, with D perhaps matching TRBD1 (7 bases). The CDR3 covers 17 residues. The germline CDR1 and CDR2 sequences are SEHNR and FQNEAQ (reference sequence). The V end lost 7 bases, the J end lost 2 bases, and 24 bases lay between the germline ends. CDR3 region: CASTPPGRRGPTYEQYF. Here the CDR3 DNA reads TGTGCCAGCACCCCTCCAGGGCGGAGGGGGCCCACCTACGAGCAGTACTTC.

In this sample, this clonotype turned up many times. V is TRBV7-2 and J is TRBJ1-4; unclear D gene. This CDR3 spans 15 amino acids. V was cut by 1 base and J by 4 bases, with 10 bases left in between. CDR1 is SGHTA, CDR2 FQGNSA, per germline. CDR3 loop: CASSLDGLSNEKLFF. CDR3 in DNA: TGTGCCAGCAGCTTAGACGGTTTAAGTAATGAAAAACTGTTTTTT.

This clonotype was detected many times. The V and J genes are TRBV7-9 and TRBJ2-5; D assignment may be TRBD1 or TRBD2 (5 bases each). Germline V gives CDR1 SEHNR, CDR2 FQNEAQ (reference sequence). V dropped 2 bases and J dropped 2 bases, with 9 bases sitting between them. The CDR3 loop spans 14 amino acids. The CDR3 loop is CASSLRGVQETQYF. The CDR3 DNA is TGTGCCAGCAGCTTACGGGGCGTGCAAGAGACCCAGTACTTC.

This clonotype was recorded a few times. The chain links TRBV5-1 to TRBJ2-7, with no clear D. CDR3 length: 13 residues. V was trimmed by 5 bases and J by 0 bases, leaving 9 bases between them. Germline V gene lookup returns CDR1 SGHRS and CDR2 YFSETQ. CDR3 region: CASSRSGSYEQYF. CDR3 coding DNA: TGCGCCAGCAGTAGATCCGGCTCCTACGAGCAGTACTTC. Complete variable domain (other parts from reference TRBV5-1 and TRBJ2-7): KAGVTQTPRYLIKTRGQQVTLSCSPISGHRSVSWYQQTPGQGLQFLFEYFSETQRNKGNFPGRFSGRQFSNSRSEMNVSTLELGDSALYLCASSRSGSYEQYFGPGTRLTVT.

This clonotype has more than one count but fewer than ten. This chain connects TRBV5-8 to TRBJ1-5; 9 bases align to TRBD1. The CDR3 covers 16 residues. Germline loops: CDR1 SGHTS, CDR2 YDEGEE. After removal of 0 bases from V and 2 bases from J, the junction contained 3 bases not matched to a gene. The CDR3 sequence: CASSLGDRDRNQPQHF. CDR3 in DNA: TGTGCCAGCAGCTTGGGGGACAGGGACCGCAATCAGCCCCAGCATTTT.

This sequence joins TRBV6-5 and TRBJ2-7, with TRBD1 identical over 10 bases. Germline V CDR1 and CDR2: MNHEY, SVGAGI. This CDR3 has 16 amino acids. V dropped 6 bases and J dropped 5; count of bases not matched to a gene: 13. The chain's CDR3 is CASSIFPGQGFDEQYF. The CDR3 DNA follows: TGTGCCAGCAGCATATTTCCGGGACAGGGGTTCGACGAGCAGTACTTC.

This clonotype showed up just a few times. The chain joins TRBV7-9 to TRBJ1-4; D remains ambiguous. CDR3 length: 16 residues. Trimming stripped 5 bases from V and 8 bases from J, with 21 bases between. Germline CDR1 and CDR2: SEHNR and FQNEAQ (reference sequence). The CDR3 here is CASSLRETVNNEKLFF. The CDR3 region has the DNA TGTGCCAGCAGCCTCCGGGAGACGGTCAATAACGAAAAACTGTTTTTT.

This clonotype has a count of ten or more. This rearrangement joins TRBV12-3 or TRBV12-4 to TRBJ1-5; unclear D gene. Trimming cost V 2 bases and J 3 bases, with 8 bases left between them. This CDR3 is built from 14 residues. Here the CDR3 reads CASSLPGNNQPQHF. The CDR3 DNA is TGTGCCAGCAGTTTACCAGGTAACAATCAGCCCCAGCATTTT.

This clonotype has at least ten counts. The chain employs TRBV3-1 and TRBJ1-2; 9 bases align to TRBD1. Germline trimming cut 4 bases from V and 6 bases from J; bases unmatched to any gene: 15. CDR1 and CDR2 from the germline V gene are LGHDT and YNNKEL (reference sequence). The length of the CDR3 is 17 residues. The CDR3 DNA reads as TGTGCCAGCAGCCGTCGACGGCGGGACAGGGTATTCCATGGCTACACCTTC. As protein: CASSRRRRDRVFHGYTF.

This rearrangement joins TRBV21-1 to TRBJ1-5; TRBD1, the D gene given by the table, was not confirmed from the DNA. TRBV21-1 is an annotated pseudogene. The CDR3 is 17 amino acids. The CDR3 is CASTPSPGQFYNQPQHF. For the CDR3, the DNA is TGTGCCAGCACCCCCAGCCCGGGACAGTTTTACAATCAGCCCCAGCATTTT.

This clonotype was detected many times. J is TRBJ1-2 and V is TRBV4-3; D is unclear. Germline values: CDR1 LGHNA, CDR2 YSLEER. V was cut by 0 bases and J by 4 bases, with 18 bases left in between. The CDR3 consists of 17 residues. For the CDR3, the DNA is TGCGCCAGCAGCCAAGATCGACGGAAGGGCGTGGGCTATGGCTACACCTTC. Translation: CASSQDRRKGVGYGYTF.

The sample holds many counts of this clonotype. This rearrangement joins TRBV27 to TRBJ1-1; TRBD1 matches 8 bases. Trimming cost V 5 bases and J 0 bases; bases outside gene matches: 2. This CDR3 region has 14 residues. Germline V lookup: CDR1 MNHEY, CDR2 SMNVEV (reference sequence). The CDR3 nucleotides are TGTGCCAGCAGTGCGGACAGGGTGAACACTGAAGCTTTCTTT. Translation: CASSADRVNTEAFF.

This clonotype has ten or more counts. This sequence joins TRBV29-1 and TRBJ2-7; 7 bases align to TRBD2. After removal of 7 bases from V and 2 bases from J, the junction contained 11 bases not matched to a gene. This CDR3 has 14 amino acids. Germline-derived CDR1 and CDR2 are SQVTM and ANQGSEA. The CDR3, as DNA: TGCAGCGCCGTCCTACAGCGGGGAACCTACGAGCAGTACTTC. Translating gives CSAVLQRGTYEQYF.

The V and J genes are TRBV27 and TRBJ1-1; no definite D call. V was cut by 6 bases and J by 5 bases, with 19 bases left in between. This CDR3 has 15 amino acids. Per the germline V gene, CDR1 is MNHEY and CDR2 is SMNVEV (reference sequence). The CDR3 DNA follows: TGTGCCAGCAGCGACCTTAAGGGCGCAGATACTGAAGCTTTCTTT. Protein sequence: CASSDLKGADTEAFF.

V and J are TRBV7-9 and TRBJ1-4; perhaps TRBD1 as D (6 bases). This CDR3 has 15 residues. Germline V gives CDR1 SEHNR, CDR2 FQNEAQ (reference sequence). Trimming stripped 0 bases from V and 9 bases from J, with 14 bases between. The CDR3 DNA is TGTGCCAGCAGCTTAGCTGGCGACAGGTTGAAAAAACTGTTTTTT. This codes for CASSLAGDRLKKLFF.

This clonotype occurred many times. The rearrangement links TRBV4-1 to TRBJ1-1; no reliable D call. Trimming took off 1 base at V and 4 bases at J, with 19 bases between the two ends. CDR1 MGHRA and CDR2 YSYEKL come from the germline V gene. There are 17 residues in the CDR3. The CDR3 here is CASSQGTWFEQFTEAFF. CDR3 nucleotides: TGCGCCAGCAGCCAAGGAACATGGTTTGAACAGTTCACTGAAGCTTTCTTT.

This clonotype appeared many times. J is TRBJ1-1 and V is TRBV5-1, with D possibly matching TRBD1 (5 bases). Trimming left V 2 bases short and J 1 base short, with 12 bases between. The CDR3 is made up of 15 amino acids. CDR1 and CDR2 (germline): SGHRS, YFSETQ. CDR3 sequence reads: CASSFLGGKNTEAFF. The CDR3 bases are TGCGCCAGCAGCTTCCTGGGGGGGAAGAACACTGAAGCTTTCTTT.

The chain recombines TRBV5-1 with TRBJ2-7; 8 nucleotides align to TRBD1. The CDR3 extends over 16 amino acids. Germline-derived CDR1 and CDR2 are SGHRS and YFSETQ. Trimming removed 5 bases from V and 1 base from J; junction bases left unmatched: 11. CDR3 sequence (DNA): TGCGCCAGCAGTACAGGACAGGGCCGGGCGTCCTACGAGCAGTACTTC. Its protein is CASSTGQGRASYEQYF.

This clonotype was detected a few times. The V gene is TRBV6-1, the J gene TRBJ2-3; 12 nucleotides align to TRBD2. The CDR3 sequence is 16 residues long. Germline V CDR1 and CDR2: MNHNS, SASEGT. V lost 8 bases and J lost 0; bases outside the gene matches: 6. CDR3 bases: TGTGCCAGCCTACCGACTAGCGGGGGTAGCACAGATACGCAGTATTTT. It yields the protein CASLPTSGGSTDTQYF.

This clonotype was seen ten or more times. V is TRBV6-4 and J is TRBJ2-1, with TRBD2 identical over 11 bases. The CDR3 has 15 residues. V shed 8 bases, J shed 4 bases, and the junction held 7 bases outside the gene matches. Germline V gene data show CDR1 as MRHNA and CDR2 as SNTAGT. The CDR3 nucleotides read TGTGCCAGCGCTCCGGGACTAGCGGATTACAATGAGCAGTTCTTC. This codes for CASAPGLADYNEQFF.

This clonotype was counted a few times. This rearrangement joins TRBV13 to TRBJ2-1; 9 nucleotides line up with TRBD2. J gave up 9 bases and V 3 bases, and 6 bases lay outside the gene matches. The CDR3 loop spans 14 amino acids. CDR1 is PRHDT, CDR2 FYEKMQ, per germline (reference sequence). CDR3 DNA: TGTGCCAGCAGCTTGTTTAGCGGGAGTGCTGAGCAGTTCTTC. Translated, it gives CASSLFSGSAEQFF.

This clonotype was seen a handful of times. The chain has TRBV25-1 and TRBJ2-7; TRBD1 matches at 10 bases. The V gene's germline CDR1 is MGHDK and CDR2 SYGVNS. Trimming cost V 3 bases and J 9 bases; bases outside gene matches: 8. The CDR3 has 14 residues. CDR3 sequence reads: CASSDSATGGGQYF. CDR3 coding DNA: TGTGCCAGCAGTGACTCCGCGACAGGGGGCGGGCAGTACTTC.

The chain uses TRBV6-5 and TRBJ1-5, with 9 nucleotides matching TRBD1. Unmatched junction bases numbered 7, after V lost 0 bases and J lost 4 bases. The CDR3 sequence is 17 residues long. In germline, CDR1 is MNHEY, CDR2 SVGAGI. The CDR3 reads CASSYSTGTGFNQPQHF. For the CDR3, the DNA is TGTGCCAGCAGTTACTCAACCGGGACAGGGTTTAATCAGCCCCAGCATTTT.

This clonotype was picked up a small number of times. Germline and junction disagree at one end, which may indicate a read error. The CDR3 region is CASRRGPGPPKDIQYF. The CDR3 nucleotides are TGTGCCAGCAGACGAGGACCGGGACCGCCCAAAGACATTCAGTACTTC. The chain links TRBV6-2 or TRBV6-3 to TRBJ2-4; the D call may be TRBD1 or TRBD2 (5 bases each). CDR3 length: 16 residues. Germline V CDR1 and CDR2: MNHEY, SVGEGT.

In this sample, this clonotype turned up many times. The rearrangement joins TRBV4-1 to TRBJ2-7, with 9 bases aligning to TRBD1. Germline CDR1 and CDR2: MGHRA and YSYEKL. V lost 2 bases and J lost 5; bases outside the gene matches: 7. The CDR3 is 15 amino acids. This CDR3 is CASSQSTGGGDEQYF. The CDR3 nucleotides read TGCGCCAGCAGCCAATCGACAGGGGGAGGGGACGAGCAGTACTTC.

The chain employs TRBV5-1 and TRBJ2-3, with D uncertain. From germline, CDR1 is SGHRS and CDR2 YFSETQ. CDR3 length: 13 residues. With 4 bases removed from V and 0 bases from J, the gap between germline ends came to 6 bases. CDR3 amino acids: CASSTSSTDTQYF. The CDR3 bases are TGCGCCAGCAGCACCTCTAGCACAGATACGCAGTATTTT.

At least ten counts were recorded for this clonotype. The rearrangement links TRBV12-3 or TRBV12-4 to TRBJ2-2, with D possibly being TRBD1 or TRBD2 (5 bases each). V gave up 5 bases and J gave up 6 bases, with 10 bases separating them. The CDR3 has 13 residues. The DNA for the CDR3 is TGTGCCAGCAGTCTCCTGGGGGCCGGGGAGCTGTTTTTT. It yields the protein CASSLLGAGELFF.